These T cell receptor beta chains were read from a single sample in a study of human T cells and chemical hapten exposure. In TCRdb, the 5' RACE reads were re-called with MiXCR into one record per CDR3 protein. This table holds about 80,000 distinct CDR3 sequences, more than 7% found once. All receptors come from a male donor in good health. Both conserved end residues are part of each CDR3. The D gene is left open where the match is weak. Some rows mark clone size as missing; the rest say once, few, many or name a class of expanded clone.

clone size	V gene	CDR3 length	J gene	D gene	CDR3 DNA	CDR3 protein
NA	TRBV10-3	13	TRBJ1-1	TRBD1	TGTGCCATCAGTACAGGGGATCGGGCAGAAGCTTTCTTT	CAISTGDRAEAFF
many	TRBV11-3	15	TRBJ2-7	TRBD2	TGTGCCAGCAGCTTAGCGGGGGGGCCTTCGTACGAGCAGTACTTC	CASSLAGGPSYEQYF
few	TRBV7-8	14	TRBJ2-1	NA	TGTGCCAGCAGCTTAGTTAAGGGAGACAATGAGCAGTTCTTC	CASSLVKGDNEQFF
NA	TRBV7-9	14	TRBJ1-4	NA	TGTGCCAGCAGCCCCGGCCCAGGATCTGAAAAACTGTTTTTT	CASSPGPGSEKLFF
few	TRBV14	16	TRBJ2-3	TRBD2	TGTGCCAGCAGCCCGCTAGCGGGCATTAGCACAGATACGCAGTATTTT	CASSPLAGISTDTQYF
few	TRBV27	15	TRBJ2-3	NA	TGTGCCAGCAGTCCCCCTGCGGGGGCATCGGATACGCAGTATTTT	CASSPPAGASDTQYF
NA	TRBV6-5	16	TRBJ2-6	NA	TGTGCCAGCAGTTACGGGATAGGGGCTGGGGCCAACGTCCTGACTTTC	CASSYGIGAGANVLTF
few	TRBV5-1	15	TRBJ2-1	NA	TGCGCCAGCAGCTTGGGGAGAGGGCCACTCCATGAGCAGTTCTTC	CASSLGRGPLHEQFF
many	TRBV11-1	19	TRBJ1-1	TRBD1	TGTGCCAGCAGCTTAGCCCGTACTTTCGGACAGGGCGTCAACACTGAAGCTTTCTTT	CASSLARTFGQGVNTEAFF
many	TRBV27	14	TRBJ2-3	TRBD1	TGTGCCAGCCGGACAGGGGGCGGCGGAGATACGCAGTATTTT	CASRTGGGGDTQYF
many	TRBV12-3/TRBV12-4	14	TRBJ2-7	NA	TGTGCCAGCAGTTTAACAGTCGGAGTCTACGAGCAGTACTTC	CASSLTVGVYEQYF
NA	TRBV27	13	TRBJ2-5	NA	TGTGCCAGCTCCCCCACCGGGATAGAGACCCAGTACTTC	CASSPTGIETQYF
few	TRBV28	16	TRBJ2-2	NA	TGTGCCAGCAGTCCCCTGGCGGGGAGTAACACCGGGGAGCTGTTTTTT	CASSPLAGSNTGELFF
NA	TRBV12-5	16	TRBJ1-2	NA	TGTGCTAGTGGTTTGGCACCGGGACACCAGGGCTATGGCTACACCTTC	CASGLAPGHQGYGYTF
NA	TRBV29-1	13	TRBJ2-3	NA	TGCAGCGTTGTCGGTAGTACTGCAGATACGCAGTATTTT	CSVVGSTADTQYF
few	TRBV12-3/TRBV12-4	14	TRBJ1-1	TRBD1	TGTGCCAGCACTCTAGGGACAGCGAGCACTGAAGCTTTCTTT	CASTLGTASTEAFF
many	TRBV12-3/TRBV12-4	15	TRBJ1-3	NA	TGTGCCAGCAGTTTAGCGATTGACTCTGGAAACACCATATATTTT	CASSLAIDSGNTIYF
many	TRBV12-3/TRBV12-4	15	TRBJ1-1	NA	TGTGCCAGCAGTTTTTCCGGGACACCGAACACTGAAGCTTTCTTT	CASSFSGTPNTEAFF
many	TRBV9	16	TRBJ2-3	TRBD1	TGTGCCAGCAGCGTAGGGGTCAGGGGGTCCACAGATACGCAGTATTTT	CASSVGVRGSTDTQYF
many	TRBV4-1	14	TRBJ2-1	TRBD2	TGCGCCAGCAGCCGAGTGCGGGAGGGCGATGAGCAGTTCTTC	CASSRVREGDEQFF
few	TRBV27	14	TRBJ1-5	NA	TGTGCCAGCAGGCGAACAGGGCCCAATCAGCCCCAGCATTTT	CASRRTGPNQPQHF
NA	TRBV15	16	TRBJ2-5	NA	TGTGCCACCAGCTTGCGGGACTCCCCTGGGGTGGAGACCCAGTACTTC	CATSLRDSPGVETQYF
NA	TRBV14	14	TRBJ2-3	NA	TGTGCCAGCAGCCAATTGAGGTCCACAGATACGCAGTATTTT	CASSQLRSTDTQYF
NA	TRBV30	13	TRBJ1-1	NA	TGTGCCTGGAGCAGGGGAGGGGATTATGAAGCTTTCTTT	CAWSRGGDYEAFF
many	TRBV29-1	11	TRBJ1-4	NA	TGCAGCGTTGAAAGGAATGAAAAACTGTTTTTT	CSVERNEKLFF
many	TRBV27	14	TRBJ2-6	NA	TGTGCCAGCAGTTTGGTCTCTGGGGCCAACGTCCTGACTTTC	CASSLVSGANVLTF
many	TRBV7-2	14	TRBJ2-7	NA	TGTGCCAGCAGCTTCACTAATCGACAGGACGAGCAGTACTTC	CASSFTNRQDEQYF
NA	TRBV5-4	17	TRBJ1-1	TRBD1	TGTGCCAGCAGCTTGGGGACAGGGGGCGTTTTGAACACTGAAGCTTTCTTT	CASSLGTGGVLNTEAFF
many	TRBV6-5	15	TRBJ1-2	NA	TGTGCCAGCAGTTACGCAGGGGAACCTCTCTATGGCTACACCTTC	CASSYAGEPLYGYTF
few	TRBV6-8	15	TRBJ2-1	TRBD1	TGTGCCAGCAGTGAGGGACAGGGCTTTCCCAATGAGCAGTTCTTC	CASSEGQGFPNEQFF
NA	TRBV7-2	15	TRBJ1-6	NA	TGTGCCAGCAGTTTAGGGACGGTTTCCAATTCACCCCTCCACTTT	CASSLGTVSNSPLHF
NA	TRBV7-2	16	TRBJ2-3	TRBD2	TGTGCCAGCAGCTTAGCGGCGGGGGGTAGGACAGATACGCAGTATTTT	CASSLAAGGRTDTQYF
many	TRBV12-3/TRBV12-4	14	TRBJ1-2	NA	TGTGCCAGCAGCCCCGGGGCCCAACTAGGAGGCTACACCTTC	CASSPGAQLGGYTF
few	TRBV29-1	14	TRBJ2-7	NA	TGCAGCGTTGACGCGGCAGGGGATAAGAGCGAGCAGTACTTC	CSVDAAGDKSEQYF
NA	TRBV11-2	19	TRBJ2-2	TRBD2	TGTGCCAGCAGCTTAGATTATTTTGAGACTAGCGCGAACACCGGGGAGCTGTTTTTT	CASSLDYFETSANTGELFF
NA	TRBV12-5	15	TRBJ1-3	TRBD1	TGTGCTAGTGGTGTACCAACAGGGGCCGGAAACACCATATATTTT	CASGVPTGAGNTIYF
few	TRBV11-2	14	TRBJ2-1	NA	TGTGCCAGCAGCACCCGGAGGGCTTACAATGAGCAGTTCTTC	CASSTRRAYNEQFF
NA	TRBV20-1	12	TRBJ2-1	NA	TGCAGTGCTAGCCCCCAGTACAATGAGCAGTTCTTC	CSASPQYNEQFF